This entry features one T cell receptor beta chain sequence. A single record per CDR3 protein comes from TCRdb applying MiXCR to the 5' RACE reads. The sample includes about 50,000 distinct CDR3 sequences, 10% to 13% of them seen just once. The source of the sample is a study of neurological immune-mediated disorders. V lost 4 bases to trimming and J lost 5 bases; unmatched junction nucleotides: 3. The CDR3 has 16 amino acids. The germline V gene has CDR1 SGHKS and CDR2 YYEKEE (reference sequence). Preparation of the unsorted libraries drew on 2 million PBMCs stored at -80 C. The material sequenced was PBMCs. The sequence was obtained from a man aged 70-80 years with HTLV-1-associated myelopathy (HAM/TSP). The chain uses TRBV5-5 and TRBJ2-2; 15 nucleotides line up with TRBD2. CDR3 amino acids: CASSAGLAGGTGELFF. The CDR3 nucleotides read TGTGCCAGCAGCGCCGGACTAGCGGGAGGGACCGGGGAGCTGTTTTTT.